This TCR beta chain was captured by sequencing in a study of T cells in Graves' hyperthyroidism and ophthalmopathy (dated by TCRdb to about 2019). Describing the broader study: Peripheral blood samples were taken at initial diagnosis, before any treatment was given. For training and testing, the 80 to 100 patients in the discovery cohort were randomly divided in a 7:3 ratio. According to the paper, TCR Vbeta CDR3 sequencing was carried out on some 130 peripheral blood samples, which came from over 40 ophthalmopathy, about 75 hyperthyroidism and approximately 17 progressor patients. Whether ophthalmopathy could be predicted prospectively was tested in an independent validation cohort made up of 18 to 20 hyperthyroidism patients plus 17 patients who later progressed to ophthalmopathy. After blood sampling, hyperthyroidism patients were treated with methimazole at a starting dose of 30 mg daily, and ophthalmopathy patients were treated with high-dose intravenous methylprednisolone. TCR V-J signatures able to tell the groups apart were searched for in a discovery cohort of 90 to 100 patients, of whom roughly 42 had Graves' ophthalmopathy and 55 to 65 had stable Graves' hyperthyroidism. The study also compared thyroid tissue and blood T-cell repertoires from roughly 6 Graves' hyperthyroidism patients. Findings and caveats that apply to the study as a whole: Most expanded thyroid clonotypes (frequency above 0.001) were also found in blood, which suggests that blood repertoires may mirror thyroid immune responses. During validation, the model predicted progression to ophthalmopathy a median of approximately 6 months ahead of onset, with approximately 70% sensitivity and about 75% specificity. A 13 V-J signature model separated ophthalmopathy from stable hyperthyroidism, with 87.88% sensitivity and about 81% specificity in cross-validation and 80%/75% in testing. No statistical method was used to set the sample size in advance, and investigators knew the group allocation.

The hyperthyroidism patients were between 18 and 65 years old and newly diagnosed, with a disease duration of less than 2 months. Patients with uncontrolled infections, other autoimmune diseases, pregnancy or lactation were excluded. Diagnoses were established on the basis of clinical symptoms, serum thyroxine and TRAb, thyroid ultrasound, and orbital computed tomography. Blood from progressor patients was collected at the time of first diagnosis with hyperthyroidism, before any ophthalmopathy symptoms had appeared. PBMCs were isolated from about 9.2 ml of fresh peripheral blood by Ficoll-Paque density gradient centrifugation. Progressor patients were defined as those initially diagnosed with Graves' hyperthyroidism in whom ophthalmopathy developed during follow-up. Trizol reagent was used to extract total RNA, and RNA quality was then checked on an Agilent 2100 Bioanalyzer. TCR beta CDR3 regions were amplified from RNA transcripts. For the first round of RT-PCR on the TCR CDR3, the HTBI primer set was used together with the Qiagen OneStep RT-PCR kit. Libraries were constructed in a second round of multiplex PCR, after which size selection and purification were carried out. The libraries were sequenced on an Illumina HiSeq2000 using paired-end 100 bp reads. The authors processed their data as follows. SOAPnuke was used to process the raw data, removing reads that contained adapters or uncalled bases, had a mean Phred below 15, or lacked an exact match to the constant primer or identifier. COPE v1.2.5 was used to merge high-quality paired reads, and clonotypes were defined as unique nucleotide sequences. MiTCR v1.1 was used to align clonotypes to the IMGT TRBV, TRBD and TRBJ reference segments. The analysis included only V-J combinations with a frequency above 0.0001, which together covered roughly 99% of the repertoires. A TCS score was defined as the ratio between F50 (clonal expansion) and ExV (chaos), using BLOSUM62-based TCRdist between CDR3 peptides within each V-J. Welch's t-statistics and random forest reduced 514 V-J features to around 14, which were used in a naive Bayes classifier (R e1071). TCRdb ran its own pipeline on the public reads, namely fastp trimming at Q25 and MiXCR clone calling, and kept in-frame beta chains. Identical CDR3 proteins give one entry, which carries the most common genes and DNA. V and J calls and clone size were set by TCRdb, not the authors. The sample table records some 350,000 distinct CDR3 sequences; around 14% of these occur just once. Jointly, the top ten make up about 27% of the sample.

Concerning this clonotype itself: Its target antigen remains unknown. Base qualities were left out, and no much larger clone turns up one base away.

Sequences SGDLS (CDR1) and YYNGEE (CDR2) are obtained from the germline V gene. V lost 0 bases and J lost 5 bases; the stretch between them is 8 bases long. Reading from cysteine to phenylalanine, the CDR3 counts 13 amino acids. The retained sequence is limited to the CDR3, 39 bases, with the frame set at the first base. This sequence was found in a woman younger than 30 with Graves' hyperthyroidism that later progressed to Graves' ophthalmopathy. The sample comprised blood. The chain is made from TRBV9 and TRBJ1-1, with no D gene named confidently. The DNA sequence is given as TGTGCCAGCAGCGTAGAAGGCGTTACTGAAGCTTTCTTT. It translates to CASSVEGVTEAFF. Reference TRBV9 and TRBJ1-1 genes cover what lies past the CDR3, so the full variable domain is DSGVTQTPKHLITATGQRVTLRCSPRSGDLSVYWYQQSLDQGLQFLIQYYNGEERAKGNILERFSAQQFPDLHSELNLSSLELGDSALYFCASSVEGVTEAFFGQGTRLTVV.